One and the same sample provided the 21 T cell receptor beta chains below, sequenced in a study of shared clonotypes between healthy human individuals. Repertoires were generated with immunoSEQ multiplex PCR, while TCRdb's copy carries only in-frame clones and drops some. The sample holds some 2.3 million clones, 93% seen once. The sample was naive CD4+ T cells from PBMCs. The subset here: CD45RA+ positively selected. The receptors were sampled from a man aged 18 to 35 in good health. Some clones in this sample may be carry-over from other donors' samples.

This chain uses TRBV27 with TRBJ2-5; D gene uncertain. Germline-derived CDR1 and CDR2 are MNHEY and SMNVEV (reference sequence). This CDR3 region has 12 residues. With 6 bases removed from V and 4 bases from J, the gap between germline ends came to 9 bases. Here the CDR3 DNA reads TGTGCCAGCAGCCATATGGGAGAGACCCAGTACTTC. Protein sequence: CASSHMGETQYF.

This clone was seen a single time. This chain connects TRBV9 to TRBJ2-5; D is ambiguous. The CDR3 runs to 12 residues. CDR1 is SGDLS, CDR2 YYNGEE, per germline. V was clipped by 3 bases and J by 1 base, with 4 bases between them. The CDR3 protein is CASSATQETQYF. CDR3 nucleotides: TGTGCCAGCAGCGCAACCCAAGAGACCCAGTACTTC.

J is TRBJ2-7 and V is TRBV7-6; 8 bases are shared with TRBD2. CDR3 length: 22 amino acids. Germline CDR1 and CDR2: SGHVS and FNYEAQ. V lost 1 base, J lost 3 bases, and 26 bases stayed unmatched. CDR3 sequence reads: CASSLVPGGGGLAGGLIYEQYF. The CDR3 region has the DNA TGTGCCAGCAGCTTAGTCCCCGGGGGGGGCGGGCTAGCGGGCGGACTAATCTACGAGCAGTACTTC. The full variable domain, with the rest looked up from reference TRBV7-6 and TRBJ2-7, is GAGVSQSPRYKVTKRGQDVALRCDPISGHVSLYWYRQALGQGPEFLTYFNYEAQQDKSGLPNDRFSAERPEGSISTLTIQRTEQRDSAMYRCASSLVPGGGGLAGGLIYEQYFGPGTRLTVT.

The rearrangement uses TRBV18 and TRBJ1-1; TRBD1 matches at 8 bases. This CDR3 has 15 amino acids. Germline CDR1 and CDR2: KGHSH and LQKENI. Germline trimming cut 3 bases from V and 1 base from J; bases unmatched to any gene: 4. CDR3 DNA sequence: TGTGCCAGCTCACCCATACAGGGGGGGAACACTGAAGCTTTCTTT. Amino acid sequence: CASSPIQGGNTEAFF.

This clone turned up a few times. The gene calls are TRBV4-2 and TRBJ1-3; D ambiguous. V shed 1 base and J shed 0 bases, with 13 bases lying between them. This CDR3 contains 17 residues. Germline V CDR1 and CDR2: LGHNA, YNFKEQ. The CDR3 spells CASSQVVASYSGNTIYF. The CDR3 nucleotides read TGTGCCAGCAGCCAAGTAGTGGCTTCCTACTCTGGAAACACCATATATTTT.

In this sample, this clone turned up once. The V gene is TRBV6-5, the J gene TRBJ2-7, with D perhaps TRBD1 or TRBD2 (5 bases each). V lost 2 bases, J lost 3 bases, and 11 bases lay in between. The CDR3 spans 14 residues. Germline CDR1 and CDR2: MNHEY and SVGAGI. CDR3 bases: TGTGCCAGCAGTTACGGATCGGGGCGCTACGAGCAGTACTTC. Amino acids: CASSYGSGRYEQYF.

The chain uses TRBV6-1 and TRBJ2-1; 13 bases are shared with TRBD2. CDR3 length: 16 amino acids. V dropped 4 bases and J dropped 6; count of bases not matched to a gene: 6. Looked up from germline, CDR1 is MNHNS and CDR2 is SASEGT. The CDR3 DNA is TGTGCCAGCAGTGCGCGGACTAGCGGGAGATCCAATGAGCAGTTCTTC. Its protein product is CASSARTSGRSNEQFF.

V and J are TRBV5-1 and TRBJ1-1; D gene unclear. The CDR3 covers 13 residues. V lost 4 bases to trimming and J lost 3 bases, with 10 bases between them. Germline loops: CDR1 SGHRS, CDR2 YFSETQ. CDR3 region: CASSRGEHTEAFF. CDR3 bases: TGCGCCAGCAGCCGCGGGGAGCACACTGAAGCTTTCTTT.

The chain employs TRBV11-2 and TRBJ2-2, with TRBD1 as a possible D gene (5 bases). Trimming cost V 1 base and J 6 bases, with 12 bases left between them. CDR3 size: 15 residues. Germline V gives CDR1 SGHAT, CDR2 FQNNGV. CDR3 sequence reads: CASSLVRTKAGELFF. CDR3 DNA: TGTGCCAGCAGCTTAGTCCGGACAAAGGCCGGGGAGCTGTTTTTT.

In its sample, this clone was seen once. The chain uses TRBV30 and TRBJ1-6; D remains unclear. Germline loops: CDR1 GTSNPN, CDR2 SVGIG (reference sequence). The CDR3 has 15 residues. The V gene lost 8 bases and the J gene lost 0 bases, with 14 bases spanning the gap. The CDR3 is CAGALVSSYNSPLHF. In DNA, the CDR3 is TGTGCCGGAGCCCTGGTTAGCTCCTATAATTCACCCCTCCACTTT.

The genes are TRBV28 and TRBJ2-7; D may be TRBD2 (5 bases). Germline CDR1 MDHEN, CDR2 SYDVKM. V gave up 7 bases and J gave up 0 bases, with 19 bases separating them. The length of the CDR3 is 16 residues. The CDR3 DNA is TGTGCCAGCAAAGGAGGTCCGTTGTTAAGCTCCTACGAGCAGTACTTC. Translation: CASKGGPLLSSYEQYF.

Here the CDR3 DNA reads TGCGCCAGCCGTATACAACAGGGGACTGAAGCTTTCTTT. This translates into CASRIQQGTEAFF. The chain has TRBV4-1 and TRBJ1-1, with 7 bases matching TRBD1. This CDR3 is 13 amino acids long. The V and J ends lost 8 bases and 5 bases, in that order; junction bases with no gene match: 8. From germline, CDR1 is MGHRA and CDR2 YSYEKL.

This chain connects TRBV5-6 to TRBJ2-2; D might be TRBD1 (6 bases). The V gene lost 5 bases and the J gene lost 6 bases, with 11 bases spanning the gap. The germline CDR1 and CDR2 sequences are SGHDT and YYEEEE. This CDR3 is built from 13 residues. CDR3 amino acids: CASSNTGSGELFF. In DNA, the CDR3 is TGTGCCAGCAGTAATACAGGGTCCGGGGAGCTGTTTTTT.

This sequence joins TRBV28 and TRBJ2-2; TRBD2 is a possible D gene (6 bases). Looked up from germline, CDR1 is MDHEN and CDR2 is SYDVKM. This CDR3 is 13 amino acids long. The V gene lost 5 bases and the J gene lost 6 bases, with 10 bases spanning the gap. Here the CDR3 DNA reads TGTGCCAGCAGTCCACAGCGGGCCGGGGAGCTGTTTTTT. This sequence encodes CASSPQRAGELFF. Complete variable domain (other parts from reference TRBV28 and TRBJ2-2): DVKVTQSSRYLVKRTGEKVFLECVQDMDHENMFWYRQDPGLGLRLIYFSYDVKMKEKGDIPEGYSVSREKKERFSLILESASTNQTSMYLCASSPQRAGELFFGEGSRLTVL.

In regard to this clone: This same CDR3 is encoded by further DNA sequences in the sample. This sequence joins TRBV9 and TRBJ2-5; D is perhaps TRBD2 (5 bases). The CDR3 sequence is 14 residues long. The V end was cut by 2 bases, the J end by 4 bases, with 12 bases between. Per germline, CDR1 SGDLS and CDR2 YYNGEE. CDR3 DNA: TGTGCCAGCAGCGTCGACCTAGCCCTAGAGACCCAGTACTTC. Amino acid sequence: CASSVDLALETQYF.

The chain joins TRBV2 to TRBJ2-1, with 7 bases aligning to TRBD2. V was pared by 10 bases and J by 3 bases, with 9 bases of the junction left unmatched. The CDR3 has 14 residues. In germline, CDR1 is SNHLY, CDR2 FYNNEI. DNA of the CDR3: TGTGCCACTCAGCCCGGGACTAACTACAATGAGCAGTTCTTC. This gives the protein CATQPGTNYNEQFF.

The gene calls are TRBV5-1 and TRBJ2-1, with 9 positions matching TRBD2. Germline assignment: CDR1 SGHRS and CDR2 YFSETQ. V shed 0 bases, J shed 2 bases, and the junction held 6 bases outside the gene matches. The CDR3 consists of 17 residues. The CDR3 nucleotides are TGCGCCAGCAGCTTGGCCGGTGCGGGAGGGCCCTACAATGAGCAGTTCTTC. It translates to CASSLAGAGGPYNEQFF.

As concerns this clone: Mismatch with germline at one junction end may stem from a read error. The sample holds other DNA sequences that translate to the same CDR3. The chain uses TRBV5-1 and TRBJ2-7; 7 bases fit TRBD1. CDR3 length: 14 amino acids. The germline V gene has CDR1 SGHRS and CDR2 YFSETQ. The CDR3 region has the DNA TGCGCCAGCAGCTTGGGACAGGGCTCCGACGAGCAGTACTTC. Translating gives CASSLGQGSDEQYF.

Notes on this clone: Other DNA sequences from this sample encode an identical CDR3 as well. CDR3 bases: TGTGCCAGCAGCCCCTTGCGGCGGGAGACCCAGTACTTC. It yields the protein CASSPLRRETQYF. The chain employs TRBV2 and TRBJ2-5; D uncertain. CDR3 length: 13 amino acids. Germline CDR1 reads SNHLY; CDR2 reads FYNNEI. V shed 6 bases and J shed 5 bases, with 13 bases lying between them.

The table lists this clone with a count of one. The chain joins TRBV18 to TRBJ2-1, with D perhaps matching TRBD1 or TRBD2 (5 bases each). Germline lookup yields CDR1 KGHSH and CDR2 LQKENI. V was shortened by 0 bases and J by 7 bases, with 10 bases between the two germline ends. This CDR3 is built from 14 residues. CDR3 sequence (DNA): TGTGCCAGCTCACCACCGCCTGGGACGAATGAGCAGTTCTTC. It encodes CASSPPPGTNEQFF.

The chain is built from TRBV5-6 and TRBJ2-4; the match to TRBD1 covers 8 bases. CDR1 and CDR2 from the germline V gene are SGHDT and YYEEEE. V was clipped by 0 bases and J by 5 bases; unmatched bases: 7. The CDR3 has 16 amino acids. The CDR3: CASSLVGRGLENIQYF. In DNA form, the CDR3 reads TGTGCCAGCAGCTTGGTTGGCAGGGGGCTGGAAAACATTCAGTACTTC.